This entry features one TCR beta chain sequence. Its matching antigen is unknown. Generated by immunoSEQ multiplex PCR, the TCRdb table keeps only in-frame clones and is missing some. The sample has about 130,000 clones; 70% to 90% are singletons. Frozen PBMC stocks contributed about 1.8 micrograms of genomic DNA to the TCR beta libraries. The data derive from a study of cytotoxic CD8 clonotypes in ibrutinib-treated CLL. Study in general: Around 12 relapsed/refractory, about 14 treatment-naive; some 18 IGHV unmutated. The study's findings and limits: Relative to age-matched healthy donors, clonality at baseline was higher, and it tracked circulating CD8+ T-cell counts.

This CDR3 is 17 amino acids long. Trimming removed 5 bases from V and 6 bases from J, with 24 bases in between. CDR1 SEHNR and CDR2 FQNEAQ come from the germline V gene (reference sequence). The clonotype comes from a human donor with chronic lymphocytic leukemia. The source material was PBMCs, sampled after 24 months of ibrutinib treatment. The V call is TRBV7-9, the J call TRBJ2-3; D possibly corresponds to TRBD2 (6 bases). CDR3 bases: TGTGCCAGCAGCGCCCGACTAGGACAAAGTGACGGGGATACGCAGTATTTT. Its protein product is CASSARLGQSDGDTQYF.